Here is one T cell receptor beta chain with its context. The antigen remains undetermined. The sample belongs to a study of cytomegalovirus exposure and HLA in healthy donors. The study, taken as a whole, reports: Reported results showed that the classifier diagnosed cytomegalovirus status with high specificity and sensitivity. Within the 120 or so validation repertoires, first-cohort TCR clusters tended to co-occur, according to a later analysis. Among the CMV-associated chains, three were confirmed in vitro as specific for CMV antigens.

Trimming removed 3 bases at V and 1 base at J, with 9 bases between. The CDR3 covers 13 residues. In germline, CDR1 is GTSNPN, CDR2 SVGIG (reference sequence). Method: immunoSEQ multiplex PCR; TCRdb's copy keeps in-frame clones and lacks some. This table has 250,000 to 400,000 clones, 70% to 90% appearing once. The chain joins TRBV30 to TRBJ1-2; D is perhaps TRBD1 (5 bases). Sequenced: PBMCs. This receptor was taken from a man aged 25-45 years in good health and CMV-seronegative. In DNA, the CDR3 is TGTGCCTGGAGACAGGTTTATAACTATGGCTACACCTTC. This codes for CAWRQVYNYGYTF.